This T cell receptor (beta chain) was documented in a study of blood T cells in healthy people across ages. Whole-study context: Capturing about one barcoded beta molecule per two T cells was achieved by template switching.

The germline gives CDR1 SQVTM, CDR2 ANQGSEA. CDR3 length equals 12 residues. Trimming stripped 8 bases from V and 8 bases from J, with 16 bases between. It was approximately 10 milliliters of peripheral blood that were drawn from each donor. This clonotype has only a few counts. The antigen is unknown. Whole-study results and caveats: There were more naive CD4+ cells and higher diversity in long-lived donors than in aged donors. Older individuals had lower TCR beta diversity per million T cells (the decline was roughly linear).

PCR was performed a second time for roughly 7 to 12 cycles using a sample-barcoded 5' primer and a J-beta primer mix. TCRdb re-analysed the 5' RACE reads in MiXCR, keeping a single row per CDR3 protein. The profile shows about 1.4 million distinct CDR3 sequences, roughly 60% of them singletons. Material: blood. This rearrangement joins TRBV29-1 to TRBJ2-1; D may be TRBD2 (5 bases). The sequence was collected from a man younger than 30 in good health. CDR3 in amino acids: CSTAQFGDEQFF. In nucleotides, the CDR3 is TGCAGCACCGCACAGTTCGGGGATGAGCAGTTCTTC.